This T cell receptor beta chain is drawn from a study of blood T cells in healthy people across ages. Isolation recovered at least 6 million PBMCs from every sample. The CDR3 is made up of 15 amino acids. Germline V gene lookup returns CDR1 MNHEY and CDR2 SMNVEV (reference sequence). V lost 8 bases and J lost 7; bases outside the gene matches: 12. Then a second PCR, running roughly 7 to 11 cycles, was carried out with a sample-barcoded 5' primer and a J-beta primer mix. A single record per CDR3 protein comes from TCRdb applying MiXCR to the 5' RACE reads. The table has 790,000 or so distinct CDR3 sequences, about 47% seen once.

The chain has TRBV27 and TRBJ2-1, with TRBD2 identical over 9 bases. The origin of this receptor is an elderly man in good health. Material for sequencing was blood. CDR3 in DNA: TGTGCCAGCGGGCGTGGCGGGAGGGCCGCTAATGAGCAGTTCTTC. Protein product: CASGRGGRAANEQFF.